This TCR beta chain was documented in a study of graft-versus-host responses after intestinal transplantation. Background on the study: Anti-thymocyte globulin served as induction for all recipients, who then took tacrolimus and steroids for two to three years. Overall study results and limits: HvG clone declines early post-transplant were associated with peak circulating GvH levels. Researchers found GvH clones in recipient marrow, and some showed up first in ileum or blood. Allografts carried high graft-versus-host to host-versus-graft clonal ratios in patients having graft-donor T cell macrochimerism.

There are 15 residues in the CDR3. J gave up 4 bases and V 6 bases, and 8 bases lay outside the gene matches. Germline lookup yields CDR1 MDHEN and CDR2 SYDVKM. Repertoires were generated with immunoSEQ multiplex PCR, while TCRdb's copy carries only in-frame clones and drops some. This table has some 90,000 clones, just under 95% appearing once. As for this clone: The antigen is not known.

The rearrangement links TRBV28 to TRBJ1-2; 10 bases are a match to TRBD1. The sequenced sample was unstimulated CD8+ T cells sorted from spleen or lymph node cells, obtained before intestinal transplant. The receptor was derived from a human donor who received an intestinal transplant. The chain's CDR3 is CASSTGTGVLYGYTF. CDR3 coding DNA: TGTGCCAGCAGCACCGGGACAGGGGTCCTCTATGGCTACACCTTC.